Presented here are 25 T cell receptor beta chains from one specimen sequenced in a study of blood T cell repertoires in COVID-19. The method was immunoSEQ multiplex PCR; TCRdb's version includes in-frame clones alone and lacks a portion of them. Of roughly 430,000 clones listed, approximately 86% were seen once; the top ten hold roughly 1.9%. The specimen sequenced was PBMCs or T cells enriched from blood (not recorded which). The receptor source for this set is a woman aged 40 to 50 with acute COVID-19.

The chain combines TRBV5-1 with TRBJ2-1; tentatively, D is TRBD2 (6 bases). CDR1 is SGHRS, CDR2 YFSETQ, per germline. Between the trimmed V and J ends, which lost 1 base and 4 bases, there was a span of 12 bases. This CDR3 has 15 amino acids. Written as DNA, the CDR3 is TGCGCCAGCAGCTTGTCTGGCGGGGATTACAATGAGCAGTTCTTC. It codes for CASSLSGGDYNEQFF. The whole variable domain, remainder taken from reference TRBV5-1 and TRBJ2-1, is KAGVTQTPRYLIKTRGQQVTLSCSPISGHRSVSWYQQTPGQGLQFLFEYFSETQRNKGNFPGRFSGRQFSNSRSEMNVSTLELGDSALYLCASSLSGGDYNEQFFGPGTRLTVL.

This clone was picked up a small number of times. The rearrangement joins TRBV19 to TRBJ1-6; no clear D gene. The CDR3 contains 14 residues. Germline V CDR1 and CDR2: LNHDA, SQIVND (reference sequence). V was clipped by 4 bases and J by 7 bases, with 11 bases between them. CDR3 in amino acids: CASSTSRGNSPLHF. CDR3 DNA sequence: TGTGCCAGTAGTACCTCAAGAGGGAATTCACCCCTCCACTTT.

CDR3 nucleotides: TGTGCCAGCAGTGAAGGGGCAGGGTGGGGAGAGACCCAGTACTTC. Translation gives CASSEGAGWGETQYF. This chain links TRBV2 with TRBJ2-5; TRBD1 might be the D (5 bases). Germline lookup yields CDR1 SNHLY and CDR2 FYNNEI. The CDR3 runs 15 residues. The V end lost 1 base, the J end lost 4 bases, and 13 bases lay between the germline ends. The full variable domain, completed using reference TRBV2 and TRBJ2-5, is EPEVTQTPSHQVTQMGQEVILRCVPISNHLYFYWYRQILGQKVEFLVSFYNNEISEKSEIFDDQFSVERPDGSNFTLKIRSTKLEDSAMYFCASSEGAGWGETQYFGPGTRLLVL.

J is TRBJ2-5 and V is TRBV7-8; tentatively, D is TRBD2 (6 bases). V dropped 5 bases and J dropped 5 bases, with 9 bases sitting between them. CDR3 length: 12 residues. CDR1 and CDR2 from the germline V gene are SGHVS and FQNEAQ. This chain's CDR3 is CASSRGRETQYF. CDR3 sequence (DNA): TGTGCCAGCAGCCGAGGGAGGGAGACCCAGTACTTC. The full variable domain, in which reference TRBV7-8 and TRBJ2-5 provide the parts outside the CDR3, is GAGVSQSPRYKVAKRGQDVALRCDPISGHVSLFWYQQALGQGPEFLTYFQNEAQLDKSGLPSDRFFAERPEGSVSTLKIQRTQQEDSAVYLCASSRGRETQYFGPGTRLLVL.

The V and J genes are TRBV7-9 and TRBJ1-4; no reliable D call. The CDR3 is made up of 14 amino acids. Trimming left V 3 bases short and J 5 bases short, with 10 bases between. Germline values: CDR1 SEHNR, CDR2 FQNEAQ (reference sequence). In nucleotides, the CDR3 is TGTGCCAGCAGCTTGAGGAAGGCGAATGAAAAACTGTTTTTT. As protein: CASSLRKANEKLFF.

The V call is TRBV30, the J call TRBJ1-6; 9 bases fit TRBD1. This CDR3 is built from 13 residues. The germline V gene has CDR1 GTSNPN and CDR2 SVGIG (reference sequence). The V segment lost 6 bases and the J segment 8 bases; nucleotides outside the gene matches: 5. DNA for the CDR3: TGTGCCTGTGGACAGGGGAATTATTCACCCCTCCACTTT. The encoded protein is CACGQGNYSPLHF.

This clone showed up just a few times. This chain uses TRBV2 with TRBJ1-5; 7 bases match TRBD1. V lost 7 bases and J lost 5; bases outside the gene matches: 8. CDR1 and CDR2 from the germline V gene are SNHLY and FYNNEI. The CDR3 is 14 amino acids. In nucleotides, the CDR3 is TGTGCCAGCAACACCGGGACAGAATATCAGCCCCAGCATTTT. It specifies CASNTGTEYQPQHF.

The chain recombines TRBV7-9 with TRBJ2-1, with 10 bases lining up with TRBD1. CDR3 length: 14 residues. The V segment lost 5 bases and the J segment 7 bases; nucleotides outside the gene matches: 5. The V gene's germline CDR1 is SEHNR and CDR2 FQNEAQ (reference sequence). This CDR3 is CASSQGTGANEQFF. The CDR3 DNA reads TGTGCCAGCAGCCAAGGGACAGGGGCAAATGAGCAGTTCTTC. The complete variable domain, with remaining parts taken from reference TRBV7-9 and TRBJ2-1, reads DTGVSQNPRHKITKRGQNVTFRCDPISEHNRLYWYRQTLGQGPEFLTYFQNEAQLEKSRLLSDRFSAERPKGSFSTLEIQRTEQGDSAMYLCASSQGTGANEQFFGPGTRLTVL.

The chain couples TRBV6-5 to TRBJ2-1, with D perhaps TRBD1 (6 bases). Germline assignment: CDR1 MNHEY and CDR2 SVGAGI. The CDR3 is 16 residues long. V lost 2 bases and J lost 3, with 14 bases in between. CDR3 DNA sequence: TGTGCCAGCAGTTACAATTACAGGGACCTCTACAATGAGCAGTTCTTC. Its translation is CASSYNYRDLYNEQFF.

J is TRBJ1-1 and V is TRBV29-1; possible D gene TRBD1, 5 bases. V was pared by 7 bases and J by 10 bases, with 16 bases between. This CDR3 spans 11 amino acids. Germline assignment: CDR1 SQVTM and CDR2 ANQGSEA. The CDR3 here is CSDSTGLGAFF. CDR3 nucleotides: TGCAGCGACTCCACAGGCCTGGGAGCTTTCTTT.

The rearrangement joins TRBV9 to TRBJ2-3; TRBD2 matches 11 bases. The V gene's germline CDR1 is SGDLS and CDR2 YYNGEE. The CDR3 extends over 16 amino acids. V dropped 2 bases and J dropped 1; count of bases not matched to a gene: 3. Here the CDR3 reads CASSVILAGGTDTQYF. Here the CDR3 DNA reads TGTGCCAGCAGCGTGATACTAGCGGGGGGCACAGATACGCAGTATTTT. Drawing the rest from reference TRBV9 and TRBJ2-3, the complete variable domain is DSGVTQTPKHLITATGQRVTLRCSPRSGDLSVYWYQQSLDQGLQFLIQYYNGEERAKGNILERFSAQQFPDLHSELNLSSLELGDSALYFCASSVILAGGTDTQYFGPGTRLTVL.

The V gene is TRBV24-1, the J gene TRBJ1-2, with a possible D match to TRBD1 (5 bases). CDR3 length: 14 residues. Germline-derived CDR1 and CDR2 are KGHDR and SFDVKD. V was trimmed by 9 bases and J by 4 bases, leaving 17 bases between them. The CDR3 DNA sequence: TGTGCCACCGCGGGGGGGGGTCTTCGCTATGGCTACACCTTC. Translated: CATAGGGLRYGYTF.

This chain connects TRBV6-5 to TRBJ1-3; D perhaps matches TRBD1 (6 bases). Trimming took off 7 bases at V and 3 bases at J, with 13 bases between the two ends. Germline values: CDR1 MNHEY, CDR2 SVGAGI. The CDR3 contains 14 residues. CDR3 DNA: TGTGCCAGCAAAGGGGGTGGCAATGGAAACACCATATATTTT. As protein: CASKGGGNGNTIYF.

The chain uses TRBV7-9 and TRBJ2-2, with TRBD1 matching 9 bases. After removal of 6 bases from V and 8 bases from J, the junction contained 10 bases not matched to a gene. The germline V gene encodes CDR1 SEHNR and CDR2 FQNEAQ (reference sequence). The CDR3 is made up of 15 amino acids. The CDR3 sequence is CASSPGTGRTGELFF. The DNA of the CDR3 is TGTGCCAGCAGTCCCGGGACAGGGCGTACAGGGGAGCTGTTTTTT.

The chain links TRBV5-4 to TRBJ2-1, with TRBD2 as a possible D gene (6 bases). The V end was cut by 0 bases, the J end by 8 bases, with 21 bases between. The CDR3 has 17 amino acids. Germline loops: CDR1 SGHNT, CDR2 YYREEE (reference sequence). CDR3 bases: TGTGCCAGCAGCTTGGGCGGGGCGGCTGGGGAGGAGGATGAGCAGTTCTTC. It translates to CASSLGGAAGEEDEQFF.

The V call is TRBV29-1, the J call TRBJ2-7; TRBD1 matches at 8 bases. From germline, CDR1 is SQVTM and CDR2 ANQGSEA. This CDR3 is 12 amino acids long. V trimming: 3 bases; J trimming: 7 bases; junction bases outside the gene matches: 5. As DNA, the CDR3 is TGCAGCGTTGATGGGGACAGGCGGGAGCAGTACTTC. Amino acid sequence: CSVDGDRREQYF.

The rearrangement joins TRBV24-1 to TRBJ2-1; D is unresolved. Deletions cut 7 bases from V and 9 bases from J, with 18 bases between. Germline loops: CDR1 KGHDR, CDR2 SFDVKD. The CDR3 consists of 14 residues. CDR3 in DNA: TGTGCCACCAGCCCTGGAGATTTCGGCCGTGAGCAGTTCTTC. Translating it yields CATSPGDFGREQFF.

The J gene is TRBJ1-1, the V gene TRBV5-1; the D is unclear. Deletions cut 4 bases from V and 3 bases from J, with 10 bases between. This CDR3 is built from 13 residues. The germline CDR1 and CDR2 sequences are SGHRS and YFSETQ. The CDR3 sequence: CASSLYGDTEAFF. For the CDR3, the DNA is TGCGCCAGCAGCCTCTACGGTGACACTGAAGCTTTCTTT.

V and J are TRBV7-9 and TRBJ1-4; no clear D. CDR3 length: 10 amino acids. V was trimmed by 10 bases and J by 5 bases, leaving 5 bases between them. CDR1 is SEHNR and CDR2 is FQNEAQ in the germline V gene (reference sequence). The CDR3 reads CATLNEKLFF. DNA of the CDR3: TGTGCCACCTTGAATGAAAAACTGTTTTTT.

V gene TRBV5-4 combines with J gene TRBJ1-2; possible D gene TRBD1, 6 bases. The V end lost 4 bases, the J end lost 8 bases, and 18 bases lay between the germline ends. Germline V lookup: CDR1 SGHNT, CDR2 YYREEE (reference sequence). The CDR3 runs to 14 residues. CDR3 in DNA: TGTGCCAGCAGCCGGACGGACAGCTCTAAGGGCTACACCTTC. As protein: CASSRTDSSKGYTF.

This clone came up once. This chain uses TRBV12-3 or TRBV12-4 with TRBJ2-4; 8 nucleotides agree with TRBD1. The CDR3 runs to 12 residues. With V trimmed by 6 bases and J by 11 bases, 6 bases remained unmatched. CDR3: CASSPDRVFQYF. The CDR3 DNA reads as TGTGCCAGCAGCCCGGACAGGGTCTTTCAGTACTTC.

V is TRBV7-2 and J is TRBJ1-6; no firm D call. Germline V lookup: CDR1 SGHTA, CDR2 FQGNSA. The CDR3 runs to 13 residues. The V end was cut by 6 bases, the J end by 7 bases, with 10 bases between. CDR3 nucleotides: TGTGCCAGCAGTTCGGTCGGGAATTCACCCCTCCACTTT. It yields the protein CASSSVGNSPLHF.

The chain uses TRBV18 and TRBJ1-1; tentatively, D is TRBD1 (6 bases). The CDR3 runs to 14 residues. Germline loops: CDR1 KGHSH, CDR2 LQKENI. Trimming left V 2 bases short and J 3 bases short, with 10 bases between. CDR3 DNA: TGTGCCAGCTCACCAACAGGGAGCTACACTGAAGCTTTCTTT. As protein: CASSPTGSYTEAFF.

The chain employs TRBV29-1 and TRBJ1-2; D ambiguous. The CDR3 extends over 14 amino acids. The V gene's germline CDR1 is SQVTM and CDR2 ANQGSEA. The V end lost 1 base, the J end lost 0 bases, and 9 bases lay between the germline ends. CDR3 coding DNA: TGCAGCGTTGAAGGCCCAAACTCTAACTATGGCTACACCTTC. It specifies CSVEGPNSNYGYTF.

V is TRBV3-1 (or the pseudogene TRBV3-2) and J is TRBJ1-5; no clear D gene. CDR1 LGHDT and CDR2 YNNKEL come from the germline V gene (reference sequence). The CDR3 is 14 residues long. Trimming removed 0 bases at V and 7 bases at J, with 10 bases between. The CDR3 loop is CASSQDSGYQPQHF. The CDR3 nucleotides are TGTGCCAGCAGCCAAGATTCGGGGTACCAGCCCCAGCATTTT.